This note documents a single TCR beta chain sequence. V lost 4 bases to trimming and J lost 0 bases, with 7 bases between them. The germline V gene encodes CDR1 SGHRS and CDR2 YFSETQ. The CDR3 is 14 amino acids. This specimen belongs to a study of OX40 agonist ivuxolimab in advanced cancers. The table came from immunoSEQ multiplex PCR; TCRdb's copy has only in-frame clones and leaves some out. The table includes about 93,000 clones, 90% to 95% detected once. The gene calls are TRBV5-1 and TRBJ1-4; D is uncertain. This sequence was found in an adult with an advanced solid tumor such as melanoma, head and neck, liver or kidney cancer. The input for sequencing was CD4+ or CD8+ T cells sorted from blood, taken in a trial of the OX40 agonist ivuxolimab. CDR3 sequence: CASSPTPTNEKLFF. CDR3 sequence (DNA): TGCGCCAGCAGCCCAACGCCAACTAATGAAAAACTGTTTTTT.